These 13 T cell receptor beta chains were sequenced from one sample in a study of cytomegalovirus exposure and HLA in healthy donors. The table came from immunoSEQ multiplex PCR; TCRdb's copy has only in-frame clones and leaves some out. The table records about 150,000 clones, 85% to 90% of them present only once. The sample consisted of PBMCs. The source is a human donor in good health.

The CDR3 here is CASSLLGGDQPQHF. CDR3 sequence (DNA): TGTGCCAGCAGTTTACTAGGGGGCGACCAGCCCCAGCATTTT. The chain couples TRBV27 to TRBJ1-5; 7 bases map to TRBD1. The trim removed 2 bases at V and 7 bases at J, leaving 5 bases unmatched. The CDR3 sequence is 14 residues long. Germline V gene lookup returns CDR1 MNHEY and CDR2 SMNVEV (reference sequence).

This sequence joins TRBV5-1 and TRBJ1-1, with 10 nucleotides matching TRBD1. Unmatched junction bases numbered 10, after V lost 2 bases and J lost 0 bases. The CDR3 length is 18 residues. CDR1 SGHRS and CDR2 YFSETQ come from the germline V gene. CDR3 protein: CASSFDGTGVDMNTEAFF. CDR3 bases: TGCGCCAGCAGCTTTGACGGGACAGGGGTCGACATGAACACTGAAGCTTTCTTT.

The rearrangement uses TRBV6-4 and TRBJ2-3, with 12 bases lining up with TRBD2. The CDR3 is made up of 15 amino acids. V gave up 4 bases and J gave up 9 bases; unmatched junction bases: 8. Germline lookup yields CDR1 MRHNA and CDR2 SNTAGT. CDR3 coding DNA: TGTGCCAGCAGTGTATCTAGCGGGAGGGCCCAGACGCAGTATTTT. Translating gives CASSVSSGRAQTQYF.

V is TRBV2 and J is TRBJ2-1, with TRBD2 matching over 7 bases. The CDR3 extends over 14 amino acids. J lost 4 bases, V lost 7 bases, and 7 bases had no gene match. CDR1 and CDR2 from the germline V gene are SNHLY and FYNNEI. CDR3 loop: CASTSLADYNEQFF. CDR3 in DNA: TGTGCCAGCACTAGCCTAGCGGATTACAATGAGCAGTTCTTC. The full variable domain, rest sourced from reference TRBV2 and TRBJ2-1, is EPEVTQTPSHQVTQMGQEVILRCVPISNHLYFYWYRQILGQKVEFLVSFYNNEISEKSEIFDDQFSVERPDGSNFTLKIRSTKLEDSAMYFCASTSLADYNEQFFGPGTRLTVL.

This clone was counted a few times. The rearrangement links TRBV29-1 to TRBJ2-7; no clear D gene. Germline V lookup: CDR1 SQVTM, CDR2 ANQGSEA. With 2 bases removed from V and 6 bases from J, the gap between germline ends came to 14 bases. CDR3 length: 13 amino acids. For the CDR3, the DNA is TGCAGCGTTGAACAAATGGAGCCCCCCGAGCAGTACTTC. Translation gives CSVEQMEPPEQYF.

The rearrangement uses TRBV27 and TRBJ1-2; a possible D gene is TRBD1 (6 bases). V was cut by 1 base and J by 2 bases, with 11 bases left in between. The germline V gene has CDR1 MNHEY and CDR2 SMNVEV (reference sequence). The CDR3 sequence is 15 residues long. CDR3 loop: CASSLLPGENYGYTF. The CDR3 coding sequence is TGTGCCAGCAGTTTATTGCCAGGGGAAAACTATGGCTACACCTTC.

The chain employs TRBV6-6 and TRBJ1-5; D gene ambiguous. Germline V CDR1 and CDR2: MNHNY, SVGAGI (reference sequence). The CDR3 loop spans 14 amino acids. V lost 2 bases and J lost 9, with 14 bases in between. The chain's CDR3 is CASSYEGSSLPQHF. The CDR3 region has the DNA TGTGCCAGCAGTTACGAGGGCAGTTCGTTGCCCCAGCATTTT.

The chain is built from TRBV6-5 and TRBJ2-4; TRBD1 matches at 8 bases. CDR1 and CDR2 from the germline V gene are MNHEY and SVGAGI. J was trimmed by 1 base and V by 6 bases; bases with no gene match: 5. The CDR3 loop spans 15 amino acids. CDR3 nucleotides: TGTGCCAGCAGGCCGCAGGGGGCGGCCAAAAACATTCAGTACTTC. This sequence encodes CASRPQGAAKNIQYF.

The chain recombines TRBV9 with TRBJ1-2; no clear D gene. The ends were cut back, 2 bases at V and 5 bases at J, with 7 bases in the middle. There are 12 residues in the CDR3. Looked up from germline, CDR1 is SGDLS and CDR2 is YYNGEE. The CDR3 loop is CASSVTGYGYTF. DNA for the CDR3: TGTGCCAGCAGCGTGACGGGGTATGGCTACACCTTC. Using reference TRBV9 and TRBJ1-2 for the parts outside the CDR3, the full variable domain is DSGVTQTPKHLITATGQRVTLRCSPRSGDLSVYWYQQSLDQGLQFLIQYYNGEERAKGNILERFSAQQFPDLHSELNLSSLELGDSALYFCASSVTGYGYTFGSGTRLTVV.

The J gene is TRBJ2-7, the V gene TRBV6-5; 13 nucleotides align to TRBD2. V shed 4 bases, J shed 0 bases, and the junction held 3 bases outside the gene matches. This CDR3 region has 16 residues. The V gene's germline CDR1 is MNHEY and CDR2 SVGAGI. CDR3 in amino acids: CASSFGLAGVSYEQYF. The DNA of the CDR3 is TGTGCCAGCAGTTTCGGACTAGCGGGAGTCTCCTACGAGCAGTACTTC.

The rearrangement joins TRBV6-5 to TRBJ1-1; no reliable D call. V was trimmed by 2 bases and J by 1 base, leaving 5 bases between them. Germline V gene data show CDR1 as MNHEY and CDR2 as SVGAGI. This CDR3 is built from 13 residues. CDR3 coding DNA: TGTGCCAGCAGTTACGGCCGGAACACTGAAGCTTTCTTT. It codes for CASSYGRNTEAFF.

The V call is TRBV5-4, the J call TRBJ2-1; TRBD1 aligns across 8 bases. V gave up 4 bases and J gave up 9 bases; unmatched junction bases: 6. CDR3 length equals 13 residues. Germline assignment: CDR1 SGHNT and CDR2 YYREEE (reference sequence). The CDR3 sequence: CASSNDRGTEQFF. The CDR3 DNA reads TGTGCCAGCAGCAACGACAGGGGAACTGAGCAGTTCTTC.

The gene calls are TRBV5-1 and TRBJ1-4; possible D gene TRBD1, 6 bases. The CDR3 is made up of 15 amino acids. Germline assignment: CDR1 SGHRS and CDR2 YFSETQ. V lost 3 bases and J 5 bases, leaving 14 bases between the germline ends. The CDR3 sequence is CASSYLQGLNEKLFF. The CDR3 DNA reads TGCGCCAGCAGCTACCTACAGGGTCTCAATGAAAAACTGTTTTTT.